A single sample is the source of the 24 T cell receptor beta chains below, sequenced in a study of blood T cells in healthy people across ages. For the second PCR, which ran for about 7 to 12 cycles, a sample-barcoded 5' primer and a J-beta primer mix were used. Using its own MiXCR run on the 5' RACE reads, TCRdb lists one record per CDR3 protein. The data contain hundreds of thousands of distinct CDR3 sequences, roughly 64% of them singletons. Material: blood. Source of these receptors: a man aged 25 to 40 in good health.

Here the CDR3 reads CASSHKMPAGEGNNEQFF. The DNA of the CDR3 is TGCGCCAGCAGCCACAAAATGCCGGCGGGAGAGGGGAACAATGAGCAGTTCTTC. The genes are TRBV4-3 and TRBJ2-1; 7 nucleotides align to TRBD2. The CDR3 has 18 residues. V shed 3 bases, J shed 5 bases, and the junction held 16 bases outside the gene matches. CDR1 and CDR2 from the germline V gene are LGHNA and YSLEER.

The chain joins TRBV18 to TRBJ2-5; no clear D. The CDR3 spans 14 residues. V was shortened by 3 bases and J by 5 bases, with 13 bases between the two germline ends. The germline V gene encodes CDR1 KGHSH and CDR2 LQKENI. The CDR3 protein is CASSPQRTRETQYF. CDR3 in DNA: TGTGCCAGCTCACCCCAGCGTACGCGGGAGACCCAGTACTTC.

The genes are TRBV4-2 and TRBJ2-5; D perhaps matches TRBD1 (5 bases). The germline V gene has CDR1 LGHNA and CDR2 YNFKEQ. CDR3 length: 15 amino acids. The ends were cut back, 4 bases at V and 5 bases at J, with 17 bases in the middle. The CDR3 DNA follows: TGTGCCAGCAGCCGGGCAGGGATGGTTGGGGAGACCCAGTACTTC. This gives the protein CASSRAGMVGETQYF.

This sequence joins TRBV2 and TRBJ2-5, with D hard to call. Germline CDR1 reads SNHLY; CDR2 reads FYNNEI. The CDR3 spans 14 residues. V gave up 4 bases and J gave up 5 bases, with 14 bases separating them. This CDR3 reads CASSAPVTGETQYF. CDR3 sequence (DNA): TGTGCCAGCAGTGCGCCCGTGACTGGGGAGACCCAGTACTTC.

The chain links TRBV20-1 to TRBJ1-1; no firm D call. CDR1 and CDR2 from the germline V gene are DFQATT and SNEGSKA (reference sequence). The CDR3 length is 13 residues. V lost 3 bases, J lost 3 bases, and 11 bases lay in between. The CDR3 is CSASRGFDTEAFF. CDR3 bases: TGCAGTGCTAGTCGCGGTTTCGACACTGAAGCTTTCTTT.

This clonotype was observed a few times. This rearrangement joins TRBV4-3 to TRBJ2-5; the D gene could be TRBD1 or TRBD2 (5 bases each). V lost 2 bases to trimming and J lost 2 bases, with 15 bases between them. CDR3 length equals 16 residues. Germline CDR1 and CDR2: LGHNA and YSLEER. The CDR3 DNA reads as TGCGCCAGCAGCCAATTACAGGACTCTCGGCAAGAGACCCAGTACTTC. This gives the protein CASSQLQDSRQETQYF.

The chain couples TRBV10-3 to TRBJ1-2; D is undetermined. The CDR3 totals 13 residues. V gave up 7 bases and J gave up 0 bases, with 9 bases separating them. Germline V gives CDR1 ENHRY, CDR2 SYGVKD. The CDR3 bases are TGTGCCATCACAGACGGTTCTAACTATGGCTACACCTTC. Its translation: CAITDGSNYGYTF.

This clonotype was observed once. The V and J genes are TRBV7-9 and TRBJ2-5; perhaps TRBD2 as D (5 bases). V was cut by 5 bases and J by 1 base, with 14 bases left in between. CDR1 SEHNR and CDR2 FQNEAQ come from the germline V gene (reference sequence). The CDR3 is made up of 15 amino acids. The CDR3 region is CASSTTSLAQETQYF. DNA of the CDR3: TGTGCCAGCAGCACGACCTCGCTAGCCCAAGAGACCCAGTACTTC.

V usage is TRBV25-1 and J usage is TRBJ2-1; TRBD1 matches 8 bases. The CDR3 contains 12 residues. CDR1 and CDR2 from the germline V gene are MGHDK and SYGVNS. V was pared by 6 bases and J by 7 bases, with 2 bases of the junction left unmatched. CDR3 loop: CASRDRANEQFF. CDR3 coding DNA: TGTGCCAGCAGGGACAGGGCTAATGAGCAGTTCTTC.

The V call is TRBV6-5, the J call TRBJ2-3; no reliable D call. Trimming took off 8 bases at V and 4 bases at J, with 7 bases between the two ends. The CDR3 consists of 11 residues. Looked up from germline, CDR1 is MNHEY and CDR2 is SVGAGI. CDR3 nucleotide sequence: TGTGCCAGCCGGGTTTCAGATACGCAGTATTTT. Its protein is CASRVSDTQYF.

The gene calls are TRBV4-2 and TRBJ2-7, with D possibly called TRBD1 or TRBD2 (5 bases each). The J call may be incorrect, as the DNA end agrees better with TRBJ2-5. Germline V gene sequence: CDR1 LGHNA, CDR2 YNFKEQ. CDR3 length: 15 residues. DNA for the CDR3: TGTGCCAGCAGCCAAGAATTGGGGGTCAGGGAGACCCAGTACTTC. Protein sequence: CASSQELGVRETQYF.

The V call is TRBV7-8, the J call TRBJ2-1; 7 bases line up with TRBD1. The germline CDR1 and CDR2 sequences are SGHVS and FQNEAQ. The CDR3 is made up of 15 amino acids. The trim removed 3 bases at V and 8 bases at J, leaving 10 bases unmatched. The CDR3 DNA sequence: TGTGCCAGCAGCTTCCCGAGGGGAACAGGGGATGAGCAGTTCTTC. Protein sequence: CASSFPRGTGDEQFF.

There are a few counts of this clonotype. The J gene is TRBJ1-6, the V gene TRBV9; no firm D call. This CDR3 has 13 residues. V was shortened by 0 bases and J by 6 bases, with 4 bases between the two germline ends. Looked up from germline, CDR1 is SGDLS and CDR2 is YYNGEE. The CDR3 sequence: CASSVVSNSPLHF. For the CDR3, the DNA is TGTGCCAGCAGCGTAGTTAGTAATTCACCCCTCCACTTT.

For the CDR3, the DNA is TGCAGTGCTAGTAACGGGATGAGCGCCTACAATGAGCAGTTCTTC. It is translated as CSASNGMSAYNEQFF. The chain recombines TRBV20-1 with TRBJ2-1; a weak D match, TRBD2 (5 bases). Trimming cost V 3 bases and J 2 bases, with 14 bases left between them. The CDR3 covers 15 residues. Germline loops: CDR1 DFQATT, CDR2 SNEGSKA (reference sequence).

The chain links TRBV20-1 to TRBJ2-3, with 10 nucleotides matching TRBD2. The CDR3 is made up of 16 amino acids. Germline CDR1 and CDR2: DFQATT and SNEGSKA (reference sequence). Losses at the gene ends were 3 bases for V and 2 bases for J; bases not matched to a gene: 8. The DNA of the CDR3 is TGCAGTGCTAGCCTCCCTAGCGGGAGCGTCACAGATACGCAGTATTTT. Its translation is CSASLPSGSVTDTQYF.

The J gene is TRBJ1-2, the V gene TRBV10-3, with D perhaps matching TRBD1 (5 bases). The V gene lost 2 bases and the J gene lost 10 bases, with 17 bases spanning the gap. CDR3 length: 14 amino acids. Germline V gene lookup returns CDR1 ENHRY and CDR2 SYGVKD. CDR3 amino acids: CAISETPGRMDYTF. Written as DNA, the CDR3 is TGTGCCATCAGTGAGACGCCAGGGAGGATGGACTACACCTTC.

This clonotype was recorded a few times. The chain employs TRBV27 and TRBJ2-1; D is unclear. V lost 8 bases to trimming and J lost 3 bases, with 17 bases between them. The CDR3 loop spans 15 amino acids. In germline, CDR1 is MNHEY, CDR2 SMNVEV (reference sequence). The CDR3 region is CASSQTRVGYNEQFF. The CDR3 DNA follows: TGTGCCAGCTCTCAGACGCGAGTGGGCTACAATGAGCAGTTCTTC.

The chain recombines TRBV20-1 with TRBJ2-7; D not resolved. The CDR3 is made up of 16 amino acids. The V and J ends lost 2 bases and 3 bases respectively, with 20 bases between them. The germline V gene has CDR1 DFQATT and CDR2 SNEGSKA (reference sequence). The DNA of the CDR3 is TGCAGTGCTAGACCACCGGGCCCCGTGGAGCTCTACGAGCAGTACTTC. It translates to CSARPPGPVELYEQYF.

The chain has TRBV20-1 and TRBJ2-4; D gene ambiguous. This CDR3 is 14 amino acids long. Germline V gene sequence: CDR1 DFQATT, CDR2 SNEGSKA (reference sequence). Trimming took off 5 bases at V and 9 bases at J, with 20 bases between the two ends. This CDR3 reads CSAPSDLGLGIQYF. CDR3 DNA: TGCAGTGCTCCTTCGGACCTCGGTTTAGGCATTCAGTACTTC.

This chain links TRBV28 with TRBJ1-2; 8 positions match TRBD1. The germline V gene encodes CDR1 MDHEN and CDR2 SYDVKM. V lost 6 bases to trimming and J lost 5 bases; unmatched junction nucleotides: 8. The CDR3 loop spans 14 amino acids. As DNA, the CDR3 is TGTGCCAGCAGAGGACAGGGAACAAAGTATGGCTACACCTTC. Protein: CASRGQGTKYGYTF.

The CDR3 here is CASSGVAGGIKTQYF. The DNA of the CDR3 is TGTGCCAGCAGTGGAGTAGCGGGAGGAATAAAGACCCAGTACTTC. The chain couples TRBV2 to TRBJ2-5, with 10 bases lining up with TRBD2. Per the germline V gene, CDR1 is SNHLY and CDR2 is FYNNEI. CDR3 size: 15 residues. V shed 4 bases, J shed 6 bases, and the junction held 8 bases outside the gene matches.

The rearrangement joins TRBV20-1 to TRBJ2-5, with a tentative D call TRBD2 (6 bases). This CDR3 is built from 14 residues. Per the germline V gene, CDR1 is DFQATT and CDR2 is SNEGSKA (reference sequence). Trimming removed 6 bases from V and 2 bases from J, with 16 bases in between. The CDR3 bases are TGCAGTGCCCTGAGAATAGCGGTACAAGAGACCCAGTACTTC. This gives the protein CSALRIAVQETQYF.

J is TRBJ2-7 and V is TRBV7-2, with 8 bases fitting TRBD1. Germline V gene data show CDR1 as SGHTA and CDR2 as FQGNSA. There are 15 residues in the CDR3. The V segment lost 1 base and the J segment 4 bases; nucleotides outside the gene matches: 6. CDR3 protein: CASSLEVQGGYEQYF. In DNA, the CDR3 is TGTGCCAGCAGCTTAGAAGTACAGGGGGGATACGAGCAGTACTTC.

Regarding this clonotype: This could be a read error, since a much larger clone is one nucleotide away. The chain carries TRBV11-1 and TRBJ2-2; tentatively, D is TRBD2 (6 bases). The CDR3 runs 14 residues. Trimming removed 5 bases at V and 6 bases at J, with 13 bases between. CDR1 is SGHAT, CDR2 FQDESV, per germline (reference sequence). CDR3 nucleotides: TGTGCCAGCAGCGTAGGAGGAGGGTCCGGGGAGCTGTTTTTT. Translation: CASSVGGGSGELFF.